This T cell receptor (beta chain) was obtained from a study of blood T cell repertoires in COVID-19. This table comes from immunoSEQ multiplex PCR, and its TCRdb copy is limited to in-frame clones, with some not included. Here the sample spans around 300,000 clones, around nine tenths being singletons. This CDR3 spans 10 amino acids. CDR1 and CDR2 (germline): SNHLY, FYNNEI. The V and J ends lost 4 bases and 6 bases respectively, with 4 bases between them. This rearrangement joins TRBV2 to TRBJ2-7, with D unresolved. The TCR was taken from a woman aged 18-35 years who had recovered from COVID-19. Sequences were obtained from PBMCs or T cells enriched from blood (not recorded which). The CDR3 region has the DNA TGTGCCAGCAGTGGAGTCGAGCAGTACTTC. It encodes CASSGVEQYF.